The rows below give T cell receptor beta chains drawn from one sample of a study of blood T cells in healthy people across ages. TCRdb redid the calling of the 5' RACE reads with MiXCR, one entry per CDR3 protein. The sample has about 1.7 million distinct CDR3 sequences, roughly 27% seen once. The sequenced sample consisted of blood. These TCRs come from a woman aged 25 to 45 in good health. CDR3s include the opening cysteine and the closing phenylalanine or tryptophan. Each record gives: V gene, clone size, J gene, D gene, CDR3 protein, CDR3 DNA. D genes are given only for firm matches. Where a row states a size, it is once, few, many or the class of an expanded clone; other rows omit it.

V: TRBV4-3
size: many
J: TRBJ1-4
D: .
CDR3: CASSQEVGGELFF
DNA: TGCGCCAGCAGCCAAGAGGTTGGAGGAGAACTGTTTTTT

V: TRBV6-6
size: .
J: TRBJ1-1
D: .
CDR3: CASSYNGGRGEAFF
DNA: TGTGCCAGCAGTTACAATGGGGGGAGGGGTGAAGCTTTCTTT

V: TRBV18
size: few
J: TRBJ1-4
D: TRBD1
CDR3: CASSPRGQEGEKLFF
DNA: TGTGCCAGCTCACCCCGGGGACAGGAGGGGGAAAAACTGTTTTTT

V: TRBV20-1
size: .
J: TRBJ2-4
D: .
CDR3: CSARESAVFIQYF
DNA: TGCAGCGCTCGGGAGAGCGCCGTCTTCATTCAGTACTTC

V: TRBV7-2
size: few
J: TRBJ2-3
D: .
CDR3: CASSLAGATSTDTQYF
DNA: TGTGCCAGCAGCTTGGCGGGGGCCACTAGCACAGATACGCAGTATTTT

V: TRBV9
size: once
J: TRBJ2-7
D: .
CDR3: CASSVADSSYEQYF
DNA: TGTGCCAGCAGCGTAGCGGATAGCTCCTACGAGCAGTACTTC

V: TRBV12-3/TRBV12-4
size: many
J: TRBJ2-1
D: TRBD2
CDR3: CASSSPLGTSGTHEQFF
DNA: TGTGCCAGCAGTAGCCCACTCGGGACTAGCGGGACGCATGAGCAGTTCTTC

V: TRBV3-1
size: .
J: TRBJ1-5
D: .
CDR3: CASSQDSGDQPQHF
DNA: TGTGCCAGCAGCCAAGATTCAGGTGATCAGCCCCAGCATTTT

V: TRBV28
size: once
J: TRBJ1-2
D: .
CDR3: CASSWPLRGYGYTF
DNA: TGTGCCAGCAGTTGGCCACTAAGGGGCTATGGCTACACCTTC

V: TRBV5-1
size: .
J: TRBJ1-2
D: .
CDR3: CASSFSRSNYGYTF
DNA: TGCGCCAGCAGCTTTAGTAGGTCTAACTATGGCTACACCTTC

V: TRBV6-1
size: few
J: TRBJ1-4
D: .
CDR3: CASSETFNEKLFF
DNA: TGTGCCAGCAGTGAAACCTTTAATGAAAAACTGTTTTTT

V: TRBV9
size: .
J: TRBJ2-1
D: TRBD2
CDR3: CASSVDGLAGGAYNEQFF
DNA: TGTGCCAGCAGCGTAGACGGGCTAGCGGGAGGGGCCTACAATGAGCAGTTCTTC

V: TRBV6-5
size: many
J: TRBJ2-1
D: TRBD2
CDR3: CASSYRAGGGEQFF
DNA: TGTGCCAGCAGTTATCGGGCGGGAGGAGGTGAGCAGTTCTTC

V: TRBV4-1
size: .
J: TRBJ2-2
D: TRBD1
CDR3: CASSQPRDRGGELFF
DNA: TGCGCCAGCAGCCAACCACGGGACAGGGGCGGGGAGCTGTTTTTT

V: TRBV9
size: .
J: TRBJ1-1
D: .
CDR3: CASSVGLGMNTEAFF
DNA: TGTGCCAGCAGCGTAGGTTTAGGTATGAACACTGAAGCTTTCTTT

V: TRBV12-3/TRBV12-4
size: .
J: TRBJ1-2
D: .
CDR3: CAGSLGSNYGYTF
DNA: TGTGCCGGCAGTTTAGGGTCTAACTATGGCTACACCTTC

V: TRBV12-3/TRBV12-4
size: .
J: TRBJ1-3
D: .
CDR3: CASWRAGNTIYF
DNA: TGTGCCAGCTGGAGGGCGGGAAACACCATATATTTT

V: TRBV10-3
size: .
J: TRBJ2-3
D: TRBD2
CDR3: CAILTSVSTDTQYF
DNA: TGTGCCATCCTGACTAGCGTCAGCACAGATACGCAGTATTTT

V: TRBV15
size: .
J: TRBJ1-1
D: .
CDR3: CATSALGSMNGEAFF
DNA: TGTGCCACCAGCGCCCTAGGGAGTATGAATGGTGAAGCTTTCTTT

V: TRBV20-1
size: few
J: TRBJ2-7
D: .
CDR3: CSAMLRGVSYEQYF
DNA: TGCAGTGCTATGCTCAGGGGGGTGTCCTACGAGCAGTACTTC

V: TRBV20-1
size: many
J: TRBJ2-2
D: TRBD2
CDR3: CSARLGGSDTGELFF
DNA: TGCAGTGCTAGATTGGGGGGGTCGGACACCGGGGAGCTGTTTTTT

V: TRBV28
size: .
J: TRBJ2-5
D: TRBD1
CDR3: CASSLQGAAQETQYF
DNA: TGTGCCAGCAGTCTACAGGGGGCCGCACAAGAGACCCAGTACTTC

V: TRBV29-1
size: few
J: TRBJ2-1
D: TRBD2
CDR3: CSVSGLAGTARQFF
DNA: TGCAGCGTTTCTGGACTAGCGGGAACAGCCAGGCAGTTCTTC

V: TRBV11-2
size: once
J: TRBJ2-7
D: .
CDR3: CASSADMSSYNEQYF
DNA: TGTGCCAGCAGCGCCGACATGAGCTCCTACAATGAGCAGTACTTC

V: TRBV4-1
size: .
J: TRBJ1-5
D: .
CDR3: CASSQDPRGDQPQHF
DNA: TGCGCCAGCAGCCAAGATCCCAGGGGCGATCAGCCCCAGCATTTT

V: TRBV14
size: .
J: TRBJ1-6
D: .
CDR3: CASSQDLLNSPLHF
DNA: TGTGCCAGCAGCCAAGATCTGTTAAATTCACCCCTCCACTTT

V: TRBV11-2
size: few
J: TRBJ2-3
D: .
CDR3: CASSSGTASTQYF
DNA: TGTGCCAGCAGCTCCGGGACCGCAAGTACGCAGTATTTT

V: TRBV29-1
size: many
J: TRBJ2-4
D: .
CDR3: CIKNIQYF
DNA: TGCATAAAAAACATTCAGTACTTC

V: TRBV20-1
size: few
J: TRBJ2-1
D: TRBD1
CDR3: CSALQGGPDNEQFF
DNA: TGCAGTGCCCTACAGGGGGGACCTGACAATGAGCAGTTCTTC

V: TRBV24-1
size: few
J: TRBJ2-1
D: .
CDR3: CATSESGFYNEQFF
DNA: TGTGCCACCAGTGAAAGCGGTTTCTACAATGAGCAGTTCTTC

V: TRBV10-2
size: many
J: TRBJ2-7
D: TRBD1
CDR3: CASSRATQGSSYEQYF
DNA: TGCGCCAGCAGTCGGGCAACACAGGGGAGCTCCTACGAGCAGTACTTC

V: TRBV11-2
size: few
J: TRBJ2-3
D: .
CDR3: CASRQSFVRDTQYF
DNA: TGTGCCAGCCGACAGTCTTTTGTGCGGGATACGCAGTATTTT

V: TRBV18
size: .
J: TRBJ1-1
D: .
CDR3: CASSLGRGASTEAFF
DNA: TGTGCCAGCTCACTAGGACGGGGGGCTAGCACTGAAGCTTTCTTT

V: TRBV9
size: .
J: TRBJ2-1
D: TRBD1
CDR3: CARPGQVYNEQFF
DNA: TGTGCCAGACCGGGACAGGTTTACAATGAGCAGTTCTTC

V: TRBV7-2
size: many
J: TRBJ2-1
D: .
CDR3: CASSFDRGGNEQFF
DNA: TGTGCCAGCAGCTTTGACAGGGGAGGGAATGAGCAGTTCTTC

V: TRBV24-1
size: few
J: TRBJ2-3
D: TRBD2
CDR3: CATRLSGATDTQYF
DNA: TGTGCCACTAGACTAAGCGGGGCCACAGATACGCAGTATTTT

V: TRBV20-1
size: .
J: TRBJ1-1
D: TRBD1
CDR3: CSAREQGFSGNTEAFF
DNA: TGCAGTGCTAGGGAACAGGGGTTCTCTGGAAACACTGAAGCTTTCTTT

V: TRBV11-2
size: .
J: TRBJ2-7
D: .
CDR3: CASSLDVLSYEQYF
DNA: TGTGCCAGCAGCTTAGACGTACTCTCCTACGAGCAGTACTTC

V: TRBV11-2
size: .
J: TRBJ1-3
D: .
CDR3: CASSLSGPSGNTIYF
DNA: TGTGCCAGCAGCTTATCCGGGCCCTCTGGAAACACCATATATTTT

V: TRBV20-1
size: .
J: TRBJ2-7
D: .
CDR3: CSVRDRKLVGSYEQYF
DNA: TGCAGTGTTAGAGACCGAAAACTAGTGGGGTCCTACGAGCAGTACTTC

V: TRBV27
size: few
J: TRBJ2-5
D: TRBD1
CDR3: CASSLIWTGSLETQYF
DNA: TGTGCCAGCAGTTTGATATGGACAGGGTCATTGGAGACCCAGTACTTC

V: TRBV20-1
size: .
J: TRBJ2-7
D: TRBD2
CDR3: CSARIGLAANYEQYF
DNA: TGCAGTGCTAGAATAGGCCTAGCGGCCAACTACGAGCAGTACTTC

V: TRBV5-1
size: .
J: TRBJ1-6
D: TRBD1
CDR3: CASSLEEGARYNSPLHF
DNA: TGCGCCAGCAGCTTGGAGGAGGGGGCTAGGTATAATTCACCCCTCCACTTT

V: TRBV15
size: few
J: TRBJ1-6
D: .
CDR3: CATSRDGTQWTENSPLHF
DNA: TGTGCCACCAGCAGAGATGGGACCCAGTGGACAGAGAATTCACCCCTCCACTTT

V: TRBV6-6
size: many
J: TRBJ2-5
D: .
CDR3: CASSYSGLRETQYF
DNA: TGTGCCAGCAGTTACTCGGGCCTGCGGGAGACCCAGTACTTC

V: TRBV20-1
size: few
J: TRBJ2-1
D: TRBD2
CDR3: CSARDPTSGRGNEQFF
DNA: TGCAGTGCTAGAGACCCCACTAGCGGGAGGGGGAATGAGCAGTTCTTC

V: TRBV29-1
size: .
J: TRBJ1-5
D: .
CDR3: CSVEGQDNQPQHF
DNA: TGCAGCGTTGAGGGGCAAGACAATCAGCCCCAGCATTTT

V: TRBV2
size: many
J: TRBJ1-2
D: TRBD1
CDR3: CASRTGTGGGGYTF
DNA: TGTGCCAGCAGGACCGGGACAGGGGGGGGCGGCTACACCTTC

V: TRBV15
size: .
J: TRBJ2-5
D: TRBD2
CDR3: CVTSRDRRGGLGQETQYF
DNA: TGTGTCACCAGCAGAGATCGGCGGGGGGGCCTAGGTCAAGAGACCCAGTACTTC

V: TRBV11-2
size: .
J: TRBJ1-4
D: .
CDR3: CASSLDFAEKLFF
DNA: TGTGCCAGCAGCTTAGACTTCGCTGAAAAACTGTTTTTT

V: TRBV10-3
size: few
J: TRBJ2-2
D: TRBD2
CDR3: CAAAGGPNTGELFF
DNA: TGTGCCGCGGCGGGAGGACCGAACACCGGGGAGCTGTTTTTT

V: TRBV6-2/TRBV6-3
size: .
J: TRBJ2-7
D: .
CDR3: CASSYTGTAYEQYF
DNA: TGTGCCAGCAGTTACACCGGGACTGCCTACGAGCAGTACTTC

V: TRBV5-1
size: .
J: TRBJ1-5
D: .
CDR3: CASSSPDRSNSNQPQHF
DNA: TGCGCCAGCAGCTCCCCCGACAGGTCCAATAGCAATCAGCCCCAGCATTTT

V: TRBV21-1
size: few
J: TRBJ2-3
D: .
CDR3: CASSKHDSSFTDTQYF
DNA: TGTGCCAGCAGCAAACATGACAGCTCATTCACAGATACGCAGTATTTT

V: TRBV12-3/TRBV12-4
size: .
J: TRBJ1-6
D: .
CDR3: CASTPNGARSYNSPLHF
DNA: TGTGCCAGCACCCCAAATGGGGCGCGGTCCTATAATTCACCCCTCCACTTT